This TCR beta chain was captured by sequencing in a study of blood T cell repertoires in COVID-19. Study overall: PBMCs, B-cell-depleted T cells, or T cells were the source of the cDNA or gDNA that made up the material.

Per the germline V gene, CDR1 is LGHNT and CDR2 is FRNRAP. Deletions cut 4 bases from V and 5 bases from J, with 9 bases between. The CDR3 runs 13 residues. Sequenced by immunoSEQ multiplex PCR; TCRdb stores in-frame clones only, minus some. The table includes roughly 160,000 clones, roughly 86% detected once. A Seattle source enrolled patients during active infection and followed them longitudinally. The sequence derives from a man aged 55 to 69 with COVID-19, enrolled during active disease. This sequence joins TRBV12-5 and TRBJ2-1, with TRBD2 as a possible D gene (5 bases). The sequenced sample was peripheral blood. The chain's CDR3 is CASGSPRDNEQFF. CDR3 in DNA: TGTGCTAGTGGTTCCCCGAGGGACAATGAGCAGTTCTTC.